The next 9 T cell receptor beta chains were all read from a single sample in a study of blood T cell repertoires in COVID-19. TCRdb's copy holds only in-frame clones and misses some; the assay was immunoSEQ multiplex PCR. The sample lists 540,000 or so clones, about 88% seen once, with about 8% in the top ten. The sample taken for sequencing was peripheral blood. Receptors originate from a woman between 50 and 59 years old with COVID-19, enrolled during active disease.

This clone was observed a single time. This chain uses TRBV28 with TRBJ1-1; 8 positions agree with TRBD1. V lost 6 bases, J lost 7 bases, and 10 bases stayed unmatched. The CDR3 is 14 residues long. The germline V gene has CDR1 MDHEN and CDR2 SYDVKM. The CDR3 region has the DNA TGTGCCAGCAGGACTCCCGGACAGGGAAATGAAGCTTTCTTT. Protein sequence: CASRTPGQGNEAFF. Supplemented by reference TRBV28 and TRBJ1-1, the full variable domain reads DVKVTQSSRYLVKRTGEKVFLECVQDMDHENMFWYRQDPGLGLRLIYFSYDVKMKEKGDIPEGYSVSREKKERFSLILESASTNQTSMYLCASRTPGQGNEAFFGQGTRLTVV.

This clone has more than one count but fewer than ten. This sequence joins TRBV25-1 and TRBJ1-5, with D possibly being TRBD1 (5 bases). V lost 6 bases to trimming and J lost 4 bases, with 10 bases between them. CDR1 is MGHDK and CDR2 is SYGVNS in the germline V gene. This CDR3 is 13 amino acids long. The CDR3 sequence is CASRGGSNQPQHF. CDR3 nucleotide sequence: TGTGCCAGCAGGGGGGGGTCGAATCAGCCCCAGCATTTT.

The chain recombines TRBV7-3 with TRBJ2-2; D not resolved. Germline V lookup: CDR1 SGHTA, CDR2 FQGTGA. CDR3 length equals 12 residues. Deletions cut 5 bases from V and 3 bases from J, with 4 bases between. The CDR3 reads CASSPYTGELFF. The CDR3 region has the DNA TGTGCCAGCAGCCCTTACACCGGGGAGCTGTTTTTT.

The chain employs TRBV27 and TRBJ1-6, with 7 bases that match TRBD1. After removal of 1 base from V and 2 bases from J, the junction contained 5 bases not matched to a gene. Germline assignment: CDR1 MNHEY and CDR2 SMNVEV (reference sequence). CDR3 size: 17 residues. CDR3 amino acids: CASSLYGTAAYNSPLHF. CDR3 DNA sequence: TGTGCCAGCAGTTTATACGGGACAGCCGCCTATAATTCACCCCTCCACTTT.

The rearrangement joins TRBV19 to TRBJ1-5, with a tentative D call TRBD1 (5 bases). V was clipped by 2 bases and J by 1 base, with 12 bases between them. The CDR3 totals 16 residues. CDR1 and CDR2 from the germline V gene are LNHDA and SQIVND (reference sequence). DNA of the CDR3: TGTGCCAGTAGTATACTTCAGGGTGGGAGCAATCAGCCCCAGCATTTT. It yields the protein CASSILQGGSNQPQHF.

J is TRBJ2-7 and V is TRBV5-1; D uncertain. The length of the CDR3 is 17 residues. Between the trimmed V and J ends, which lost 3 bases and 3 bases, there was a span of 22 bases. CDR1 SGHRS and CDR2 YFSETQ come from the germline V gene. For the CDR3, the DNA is TGCGCCAGCAGCTCCGAGACCATTTCGAACAGCAACTACGAGCAGTACTTC. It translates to CASSSETISNSNYEQYF.

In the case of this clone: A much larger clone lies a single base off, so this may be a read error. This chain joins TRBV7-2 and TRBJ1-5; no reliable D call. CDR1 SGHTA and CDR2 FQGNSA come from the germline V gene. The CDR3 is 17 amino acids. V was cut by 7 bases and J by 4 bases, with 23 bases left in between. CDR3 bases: TGTGCCAGCAACCCCCCCCAGTTCGGGGTCCGGAATCAGCCCCAGCATTTT. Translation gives CASNPPQFGVRNQPQHF.

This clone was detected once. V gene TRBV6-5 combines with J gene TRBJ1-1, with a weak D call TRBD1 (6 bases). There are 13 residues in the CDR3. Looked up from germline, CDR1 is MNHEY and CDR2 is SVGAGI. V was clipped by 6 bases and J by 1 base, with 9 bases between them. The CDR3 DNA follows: TGTGCCAGCAGCTGGACAGCGAACACTGAAGCTTTCTTT. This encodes CASSWTANTEAFF.

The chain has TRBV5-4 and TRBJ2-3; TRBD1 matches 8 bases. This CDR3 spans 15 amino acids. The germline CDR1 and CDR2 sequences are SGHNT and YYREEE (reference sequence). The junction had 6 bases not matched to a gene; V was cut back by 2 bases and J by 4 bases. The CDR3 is CASSLGGQASDTQYF. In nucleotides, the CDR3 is TGTGCCAGCAGCTTAGGGGGACAGGCCTCAGATACGCAGTATTTT.